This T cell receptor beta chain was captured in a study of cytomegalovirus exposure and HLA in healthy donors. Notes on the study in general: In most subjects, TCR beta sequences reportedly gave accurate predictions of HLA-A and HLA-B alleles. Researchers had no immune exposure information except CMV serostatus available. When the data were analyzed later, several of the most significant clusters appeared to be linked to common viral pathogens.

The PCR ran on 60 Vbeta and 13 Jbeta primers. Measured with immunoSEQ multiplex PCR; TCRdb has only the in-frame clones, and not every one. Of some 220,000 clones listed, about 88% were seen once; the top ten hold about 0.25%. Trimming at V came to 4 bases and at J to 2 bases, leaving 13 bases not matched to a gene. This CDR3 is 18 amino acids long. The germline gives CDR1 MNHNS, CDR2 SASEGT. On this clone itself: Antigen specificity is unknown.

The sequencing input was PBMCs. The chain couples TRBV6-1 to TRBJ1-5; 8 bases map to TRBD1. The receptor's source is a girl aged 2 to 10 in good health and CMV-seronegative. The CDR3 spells CASSVWDRPRGGNQPQHF. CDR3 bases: TGTGCCAGCAGTGTATGGGACAGGCCTCGGGGAGGCAATCAGCCCCAGCATTTT.